This T cell receptor (beta chain) is drawn from a study of T cells after yellow fever vaccination. Whole-study findings and limits: Faster peaking, at day 5 versus 15, marked a secondary response that was weaker. Clonotypes appearing in both CD4 and CD8 compartments existed, and their share was small. Booster sampling recovered most clones from primary vaccination (96% CD4, approximately 88% CD8).

A universal primer site and UMIs were added as TCR cDNA was made by 5'RACE template switching. TCRdb re-derived calls from the 5' RACE reads in MiXCR, one entry per CDR3 protein. The repertoire has a few hundred thousand distinct CDR3 sequences, under 3.5% of them found once; the top ten carry 2.5% to 3.5%. This clonotype was seen a handful of times. The antigen is undetermined. This clonotype was sampled from a young man who received the YFV17D yellow fever vaccine. Sequences were derived from CD4+ T cells sorted from PBMCs, sampled 10 days after the yellow fever booster vaccination.

CDR3 nucleotide sequence: TGTGCCAGCAGAGACAGGGCCTACGAGCAGTACGTC. Amino acid sequence: CASRDRAYEQYV. The chain has TRBV6-2 or TRBV6-3 and TRBJ2-7; TRBD1 matches at 7 bases. After removal of 6 bases from V and 2 bases from J, the junction contained 1 base not matched to a gene. This CDR3 spans 12 amino acids. Germline CDR1 is MNHEY and CDR2 is SVGEGT.